The subject of this entry is one T cell receptor beta chain. Its antigen is as yet unknown. The same CDR3 also results from other DNA sequences found in this sample. Using immunoSEQ multiplex PCR, the repertoire was profiled, and TCRdb retains in-frame clones only, with some absent. The sample consists of approximately 84,000 clones, under 90% of them appearing once. This specimen comes from a study of PD-1 blockade in classical Hodgkin lymphoma. The wider study: Patients got intravenous nivolumab 3 mg/kg every 2 weeks.

Each and every patient relapsed after autologous stem cell transplantation, and patients got differing brentuximab vedotin exposure. Study-level results: Newly diagnosed and completely responding patients shared comparable baseline diversity. Significantly greater TCR diversity emerged by C4D1 in CD4+ cells but not CD8+ cells. Nivolumab initiation under 1 year post-ASCT meant exclusion.

The CDR3 is 10 amino acids. The germline V gene encodes CDR1 DFQATT and CDR2 SNEGSKA (reference sequence). Trimming took off 6 bases at V and 5 bases at J, with 7 bases between the two ends. Sequencing used peripheral blood mononuclear cells (PBMCs), obtained at baseline. The V call is TRBV20-1, the J call TRBJ2-5; D might be TRBD2 (5 bases). This clonotype was sampled from a human donor with classical Hodgkin lymphoma. CDR3 sequence: CSARRETQYF. The CDR3 DNA sequence: TGCAGTGCCAGGAGGGAGACCCAGTACTTC.